This TCR beta chain comes out of a study of vaccination effects on CD4 cells after COVID-19. The wider study: IL-2 at 10 IU/ml and peptides at about 10 ug/ml were added to cultured PBMC, around 2 million per well. Study observations and caveats: In healthy vaccinees, only 1 of 255 vaccine-induced clones cross-reacted with common cold coronaviruses.

This clone was seen only a few times. What it recognizes is unknown. Losses at the gene ends were 4 bases for V and 5 bases for J; bases not matched to a gene: 14. The CDR3 totals 17 residues. The germline V gene has CDR1 SGHTA and CDR2 FQGNSA. Some clones are missing from TCRdb's copy, which holds only in-frame ones; the method was immunoSEQ multiplex PCR. The data contain 70,000 or so clones, around 77% of them seen just once; the ten biggest clones take up approximately 2%. The culture ran for under eleven days, and then CD4+ T cells were isolated. V usage is TRBV7-2 and J usage is TRBJ1-2, with 9 bases fitting TRBD1. The sample here was CD4+ T cells from PBMCs cultured without peptide, taken before COVID-19 vaccination. The receptor was derived from a human donor who received a COVID-19 vaccine. CDR3 amino acids: CASSSPGQGSGAYGYTF. As DNA, the CDR3 is TGTGCCAGCAGCTCCCCGGGACAGGGAAGCGGGGCATATGGCTACACCTTC.